The TCR beta chain under discussion was sequenced for a study of early stage breast cancer tumors. Study details: Each sample averaged around 10-fold read coverage.

Each sample had two DNA replicates, around 0.45 ug blood or about 1.4 ug tissue. Here immunoSEQ multiplex PCR was the method, and the copy in TCRdb shows in-frame clones only, minus some. The sample holds about 6,000 clones, nearly 80% seen once. The V gene lost 0 bases and the J gene lost 5 bases, with 7 bases spanning the gap. Germline CDR1 and CDR2: SGHAT and FQNNGV. CDR3 length: 14 amino acids. Notes on this clone: What it binds is unknown.

Study-level findings and limits: Enriched TCRB sequences shared across patients were mostly commonly generated sequences. Compared with adjacent normal breast tissue, tumors showed roughly 2.5-fold greater T cell density and higher clonality.

Material for sequencing was normal breast tissue next to the tumor. The chain joins TRBV11-2 to TRBJ2-2, with D perhaps TRBD1 (5 bases). The sequence was collected from a person between 70 and 80 years old with breast cancer. CDR3: CASSLDGQTGELFF. The CDR3 region has the DNA TGTGCCAGCAGCTTAGATGGACAAACCGGGGAGCTGTTTTTT.